This T cell receptor beta chain was recorded in a study of regulatory T cells in long-lasting Graves disease. This clonotype was detected many times. Its antigen remains unknown. Trimming left V 5 bases short and J 3 bases short, with 17 bases between. Germline CDR1 is SGHAT and CDR2 is FQNNGV. The CDR3 consists of 15 residues. Library construction for TCR beta used iRepertoire HTBI primers and Arm-PCR of CDR3 regions. TCRdb itself ran the multiplex PCR reads through MiXCR, one entry per CDR3 protein. The table lists 400,000 to 500,000 distinct CDR3 sequences, less than 15% of them singletons, with approximately 17% in the top ten. Overall study findings and caveats: Persistent Graves' patients possessed reduced TCR diversity relative to recently diagnosed ones.

Time point reported: newly diagnosed GD, antithyroid drugs for less than 3 months. PBMC RNA served as the TCR library source. The data were also submitted as part of a second study, on T cells in Graves' hyperthyroidism and ophthalmopathy. From that study: Most expanded thyroid clonotypes above 0.001 recurred in blood. Ophthalmopathy was predicted by the model a median of about six months ahead of onset.

The source material was peripheral blood mononuclear cells (PBMCs), sampled at new diagnosis, from a patient treated with antithyroid drugs. This TCR derives from a woman aged 50 to 65 with Graves disease. The gene calls are TRBV11-2 and TRBJ2-7, with D hard to call. This CDR3 reads CASSLSIGYIYEQYF. CDR3 bases: TGTGCCAGCAGCCTTAGCATAGGGTACATCTACGAGCAGTACTTC.